These 4 T cell receptor beta chains were sequenced from one sample in a study of blood T cell repertoires in COVID-19. Profiled with immunoSEQ multiplex PCR; TCRdb holds only in-frame clones, not every one. The sample consists of more than 60,000 clones, around 80% of them appearing once. The sequenced sample consisted of peripheral blood. The source is a man aged 55 to 70 with active or convalescent COVID-19.

This sequence joins TRBV6-6 and TRBJ2-4; 7 nucleotides agree with TRBD2. Per germline, CDR1 MNHNY and CDR2 SVGAGI (reference sequence). V trimming: 7 bases; J trimming: 2 bases; junction bases outside the gene matches: 5. The CDR3 spans 14 residues. The CDR3 region is CASTPGGSKNIQYF. The DNA for the CDR3 is TGTGCCAGCACCCCGGGGGGATCCAAAAACATTCAGTACTTC.

The chain links TRBV5-4 to TRBJ2-3, with D maybe TRBD2 (6 bases). The CDR3 totals 18 residues. Deletions cut 0 bases from V and 2 bases from J, with 19 bases between. Germline V gene data show CDR1 as SGHNT and CDR2 as YYREEE (reference sequence). The CDR3 reads CASSLGGEGGALTDTQYF. CDR3 nucleotides: TGTGCCAGCAGCTTGGGGGGAGAGGGCGGGGCACTCACAGATACGCAGTATTTT.

The rearrangement joins TRBV3-1 (or the pseudogene TRBV3-2) to TRBJ2-5; 8 bases agree with TRBD1. The germline gives CDR1 LGHDT, CDR2 YNNKEL (reference sequence). The J segment lost 4 bases and the V segment lost 0 bases, leaving 13 bases of the junction unmatched. The CDR3 is 18 residues long. CDR3 nucleotides: TGTGCCAGCAGCCAAGATCGGGCAGGGGGCGTTATGGTAGAGACCCAGTACTTC. It is translated as CASSQDRAGGVMVETQYF.

The V and J genes are TRBV5-4 and TRBJ2-7; D remains unclear. Germline CDR1 SGHNT, CDR2 YYREEE (reference sequence). The CDR3 covers 14 residues. Trimming cost V 5 bases and J 2 bases, with 14 bases left between them. CDR3 in amino acids: CASSPTTSTYEQYF. In nucleotides, the CDR3 is TGTGCCAGCAGTCCGACGACAAGTACCTACGAGCAGTACTTC. The full variable domain, its missing parts supplied by reference TRBV5-4 and TRBJ2-7, is ETGVTQSPTHLIKTRGQQVTLRCSSQSGHNTVSWYQQALGQGPQFIFQYYREEENGRGNFPPRFSGLQFPNYSSELNVNALELDDSALYLCASSPTTSTYEQYFGPGTRLTVT.